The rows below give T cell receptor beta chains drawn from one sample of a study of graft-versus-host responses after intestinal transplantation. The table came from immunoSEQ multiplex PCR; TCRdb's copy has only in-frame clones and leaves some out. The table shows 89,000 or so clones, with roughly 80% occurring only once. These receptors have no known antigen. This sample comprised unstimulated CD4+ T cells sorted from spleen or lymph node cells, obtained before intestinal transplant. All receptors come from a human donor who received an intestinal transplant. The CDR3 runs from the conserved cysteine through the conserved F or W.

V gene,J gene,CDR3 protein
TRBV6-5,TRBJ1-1,CASSYWAAGDTEAFF
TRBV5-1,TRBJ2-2,CASSFRPGNTGELFF
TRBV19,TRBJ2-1,CASSIGAPSAYNEQFF
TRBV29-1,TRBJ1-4,CSAGGRGEKLFF
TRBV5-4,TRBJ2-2,CASSLAGAGGTGELFF
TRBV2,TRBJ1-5,CASSSSRGQGNNQPQHF
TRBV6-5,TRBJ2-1,CASSWTSGRNEQFF
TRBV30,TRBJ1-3,CAWKVGSSGNTIYF
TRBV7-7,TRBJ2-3,CASSLAGGPSDTQYF
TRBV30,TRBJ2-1,CAWKRTGLFNEQFF
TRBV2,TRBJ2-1,CASTARGSLGNEQFF
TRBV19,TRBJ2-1,CASAQRSGNGEQFF
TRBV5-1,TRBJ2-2,CASSIQGTGTGELFF
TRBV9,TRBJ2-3,CASSPVGGLDTQYF
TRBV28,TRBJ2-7,CAVGPAGYEQYF
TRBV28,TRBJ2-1,CASRRSSGSMNNEQFF
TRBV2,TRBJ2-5,CASSAGQGIQTQYF
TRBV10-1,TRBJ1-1,CASQRQMNTEAFF
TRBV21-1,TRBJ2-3,CASSKFCGVAQSTDTQYF
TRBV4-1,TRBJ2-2,CASSPRVGGGERAGELFF
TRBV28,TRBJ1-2,CASSGIRDRGVSGGYTF
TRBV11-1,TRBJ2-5,CASSSDRRETQYF
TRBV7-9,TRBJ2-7,CASSSPGLGTDEQYF
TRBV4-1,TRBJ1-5,CASSQMDRGRAQPQHF
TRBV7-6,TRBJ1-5,CASSSQQGAGQPQHF
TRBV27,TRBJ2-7,CAAGRSSYEQYF
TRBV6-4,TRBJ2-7,CATISPGLAGSYEQYF
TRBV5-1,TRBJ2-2,CASTPQGAGELFF
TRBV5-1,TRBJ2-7,CASSLETSSMGEQYF
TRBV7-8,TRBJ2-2,CASSQTGGAIGELFF
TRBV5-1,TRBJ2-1,CASSLVAGDYNEQFF
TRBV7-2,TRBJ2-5,CASSQGQLQETQYF
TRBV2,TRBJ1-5,CASSADRGYQPQHF
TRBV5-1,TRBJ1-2,CASSPEGSYGYTF
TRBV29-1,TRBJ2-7,CSVVAGDRYEQYF
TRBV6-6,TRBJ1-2,CASSLDTYYGYTF
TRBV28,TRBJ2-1,CASRSFAADQQFF
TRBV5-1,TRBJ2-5,CASSFSGRAGETQYF
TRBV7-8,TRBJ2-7,CASSHVGAGGPMGYF
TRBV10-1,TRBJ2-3,CASSENRADTDTQYF
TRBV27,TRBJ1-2,CASRPTGGKYGYTF
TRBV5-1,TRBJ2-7,CASSLFASSYEQYF
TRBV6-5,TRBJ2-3,CASSSDRGTDTQYF
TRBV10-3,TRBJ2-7,CAISEDGSLREQYF
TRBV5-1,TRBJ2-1,CASSSTSGGAGYNEQFF